This TCR beta chain is drawn from a study of CD8 T cells in ankylosing spondylitis. By quantitative 5'-RACE with molecular barcodes, the TCR beta libraries were made. A single record per CDR3 protein comes from TCRdb applying MiXCR to the 5' RACE reads. Of 250,000 or so distinct CDR3 sequences in the sample, more than 20% were seen once. Looked up from germline, CDR1 is DFQATT and CDR2 is SNEGSKA (reference sequence). The CDR3 loop spans 16 amino acids. The V gene end was trimmed by 0 bases and the J gene end by 3 bases; junction bases not matched to a gene: 4. This clonotype was picked up a small number of times. Its specificity is not known. Points from the study as a whole: Disease-linked clones were reportedly significantly enriched in matched ankylosing spondylitis synovial fluid.

Sequencing was done on a sample of blood, either unsorted or a sorted T cell fraction (not recorded which). The TCR originated in a male donor with ankylosing spondylitis or in good health (not recorded which). This chain joins TRBV20-1 and TRBJ2-1; 11 bases match TRBD2. CDR3 loop: CSARDYSGGGYNEQFF. The CDR3 DNA reads TGCAGTGCTAGAGACTATAGCGGGGGGGGCTACAATGAGCAGTTCTTC.